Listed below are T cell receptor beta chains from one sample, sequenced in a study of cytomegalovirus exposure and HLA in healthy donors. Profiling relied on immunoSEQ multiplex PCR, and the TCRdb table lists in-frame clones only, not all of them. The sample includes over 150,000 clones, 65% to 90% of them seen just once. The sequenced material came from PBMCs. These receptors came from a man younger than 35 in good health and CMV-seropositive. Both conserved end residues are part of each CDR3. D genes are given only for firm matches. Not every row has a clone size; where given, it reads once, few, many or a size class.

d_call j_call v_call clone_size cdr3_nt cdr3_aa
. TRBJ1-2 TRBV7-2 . TGTGCCAGCAGCTTAGGGGGGGTTGGGTCTAACTATGGCTACACCTTC CASSLGGVGSNYGYTF
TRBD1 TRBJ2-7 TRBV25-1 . TGTGCCAGCAGTGAAGCCAGGGGGTATCACGAGCAGTACTTC CASSEARGYHEQYF
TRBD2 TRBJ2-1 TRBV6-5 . TGTGCCAGCAGGTGGACTAGCGGGAGTGTAGATGAGCAGTTCTTC CASRWTSGSVDEQFF
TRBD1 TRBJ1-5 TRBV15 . TGTGCCACCAGCAGAGGCGGGACAGGGGTTCAGCCCCAGCATTTT CATSRGGTGVQPQHF
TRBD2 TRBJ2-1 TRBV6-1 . TGTGCCAGCAGTGCGTTTAGCGGGATCTCCTACAATGAGCAGTTCTTC CASSAFSGISYNEQFF
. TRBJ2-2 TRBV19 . TGTGCCAGTACCCCGGAGCAGACTTTCACCGGGGAGCTGTTTTTT CASTPEQTFTGELFF
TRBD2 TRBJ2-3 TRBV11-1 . TGTGCCAGCAGCTGGGGGACTAGCGGACCGCAGTATTTT CASSWGTSGPQYF
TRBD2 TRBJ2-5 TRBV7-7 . TGTGCCAGCAGCCCCGCCCGGGGGGGGCAAGAGACCCAGTACTTC CASSPARGGQETQYF
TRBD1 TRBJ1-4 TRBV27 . TGTGCCAGCAGTTTAAGGGGGCGGGCAACTAATGAAAAACTGTTTTTT CASSLRGRATNEKLFF
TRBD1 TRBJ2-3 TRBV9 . TGTGCCAGCAGCGCGAGCGGGACAGGGAGTGATACGCAGTATTTT CASSASGTGSDTQYF
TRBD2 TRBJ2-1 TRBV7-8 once TGTGCCAGCAGACCTTACAGCGGGAGTCATGAGCAGTTCTTC CASRPYSGSHEQFF
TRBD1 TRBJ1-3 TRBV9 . TGTGCCAGCAGCGTTTCAGACAGGGATTTTAACACCATATATTTT CASSVSDRDFNTIYF
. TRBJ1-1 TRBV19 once TGTGCCAGTAGTATTGGCGGTCCACGAACTTTCTTT CASSIGGPRTFF
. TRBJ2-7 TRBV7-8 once TGTGCCAGCAGCTCGACAGATTACGAGCAGTACTTC CASSSTDYEQYF
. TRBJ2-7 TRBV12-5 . TGTGCTAGTGGCGGACTTTCCAACGAGCAGTACTTC CASGGLSNEQYF
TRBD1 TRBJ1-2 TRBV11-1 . TGTGCCAGCAGCCCCCCGTGGGACAGGGTTAGGAGGTTCGATGGCTACACCTTC CASSPPWDRVRRFDGYTF
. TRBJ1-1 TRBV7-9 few TGTGCCAGCAGCTACACAGAGAACACTGAAGCTTTCTTT CASSYTENTEAFF
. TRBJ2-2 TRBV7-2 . TGTGCCAGCAGCCCAAGCGGACCTAACACCGGGGAGCTGTTTTTT CASSPSGPNTGELFF
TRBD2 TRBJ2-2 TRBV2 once TGTGCCAGCAGTGATCGAACTAGCGGCCTTGACGGGGAGCTGTTTTTT CASSDRTSGLDGELFF
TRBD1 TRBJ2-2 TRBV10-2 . TGCGCCAGCAGCGACAGGGGAGAATCCGGGGAGCTGTTTTTT CASSDRGESGELFF
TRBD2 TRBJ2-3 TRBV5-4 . TGTGCCAGCAGCTTGGGGCTAGCGGGAGGTACGCAGTATTTT CASSLGLAGGTQYF
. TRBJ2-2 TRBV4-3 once TGCGCCAGCAGCCAAGAGGGGGGTTCGAACACCGGGGAGCTGTTTTTT CASSQEGGSNTGELFF
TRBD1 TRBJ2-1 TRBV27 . TGTGCCAGCCGACACCAAGGACAGGGCCTTGGCAATGAGCAGTTCTTC CASRHQGQGLGNEQFF
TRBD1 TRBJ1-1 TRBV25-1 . TGTGCCAGCAGTGAAAAATGGGGACAGGGTGGGCCCGGGACTGAAGCTTTCTTT CASSEKWGQGGPGTEAFF
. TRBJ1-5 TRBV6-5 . TGTGCCAGCACCCCGACAGGCCCAAATCAGCCCCAGCATTTT CASTPTGPNQPQHF
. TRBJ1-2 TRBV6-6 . TGTGCCAGCAGTTCCGGGGGACGGTCCTATGGCTACACCTTC CASSSGGRSYGYTF
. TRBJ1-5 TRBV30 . TGTGCCTGGAGTGTACACGGGGATCAGCCCCAGCATTTT CAWSVHGDQPQHF
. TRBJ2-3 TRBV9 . TGTGCCAGCAGCGTAGGGGAGACAGATACGCAGTATTTT CASSVGETDTQYF
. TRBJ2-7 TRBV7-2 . TGTGCCAGCAGCTTAGGGGAAACAGGCTGCAGCTCCTACGAGCAGTACTTC CASSLGETGCSSYEQYF
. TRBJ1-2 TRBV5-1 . TGCGCCAGCAGCTTGACGCCCCCAGATGGCTATGGCTACACCTTC CASSLTPPDGYGYTF
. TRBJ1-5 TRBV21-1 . TGTGCCAGCAGCATGACAGGTCGGACGATCCTTTATCAGCCCCAGCATTTT CASSMTGRTILYQPQHF
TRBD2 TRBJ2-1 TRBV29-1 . TGCAGCGTTGAACCTGACGGGGGGAATGAGCAGTTCTTC CSVEPDGGNEQFF
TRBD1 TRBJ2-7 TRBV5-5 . TGTGCCAGCTCCGGGACAGGGCCCTACGAGCAGTACTTC CASSGTGPYEQYF
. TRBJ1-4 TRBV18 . TGTGCCAGCTCACTCCGACAGGTTAATGAAAAACTGTTTTTT CASSLRQVNEKLFF
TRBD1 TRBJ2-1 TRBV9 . TGTGCCAGCAGCGTAGAAGGAGGGGGCAGGGGGCGCGCGCGCCCCAATGAGCAGTTCTTC CASSVEGGGRGRARPNEQFF
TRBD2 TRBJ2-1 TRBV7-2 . TGTGCCAGCAGCCCACTAGCGGGGAGGAACAATGAGCAGTTCTTC CASSPLAGRNNEQFF
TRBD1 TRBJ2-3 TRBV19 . TGTGCCAGTAGTATGCGACAGGGGGCGGCGACAGATACGCAGTATTTT CASSMRQGAATDTQYF
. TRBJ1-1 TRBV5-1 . TGCGCCAGCAGCCCCGCCAGAGGGTCGACTGAAGCTTTCTTT CASSPARGSTEAFF
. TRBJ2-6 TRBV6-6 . TGTGCCAACGGGGATGGGGCCAACGTCCTGACTTTC CANGDGANVLTF
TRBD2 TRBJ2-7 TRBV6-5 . TGTGCCAGCAGTCGGACTAGCTCACGGAGCGAGCAGTACTTC CASSRTSSRSEQYF
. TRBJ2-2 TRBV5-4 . TGTGCCAGCAGCTTGAGCGGCAGGGGCCTTGGGGAGCTGTTTTTT CASSLSGRGLGELFF
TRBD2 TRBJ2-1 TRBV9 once TGTGCCAGCAGCGCCCGACTAGCTTCCATTGAGCAGTTCTTC CASSARLASIEQFF
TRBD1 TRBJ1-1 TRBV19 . TGTGCCAGTAGTGTCGACAGGGACACTGAAGCTTTCTTT CASSVDRDTEAFF
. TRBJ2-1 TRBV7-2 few TGTGCCAGCAGCTTAAGCCCCTCCGGCTACAATGAGCAGTTCTTC CASSLSPSGYNEQFF
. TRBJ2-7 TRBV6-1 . TGTGCCAGCAAGGGAGGAGTAGCGGTGCATTACGAGCAGTACTTC CASKGGVAVHYEQYF
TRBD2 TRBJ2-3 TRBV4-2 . TGTGCCAGCAGCCAGGGGGGACTAGCAGACACAGATACGCAGTATTTT CASSQGGLADTDTQYF
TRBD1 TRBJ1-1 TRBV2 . TGTGCCAGCCAGAACCGGGACAGGGGCACTGAAGCTTTCTTT CASQNRDRGTEAFF
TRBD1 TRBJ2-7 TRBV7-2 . TGTGCCAGCAGCTCTTCACGGACAGGGCAGGGAACCTACGAGCAGTACTTC CASSSSRTGQGTYEQYF
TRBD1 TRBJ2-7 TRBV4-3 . TGCGCCAGCAGCCAAGAAGGCTGGCAGGGGGAGTACGAGCAGTACTTC CASSQEGWQGEYEQYF
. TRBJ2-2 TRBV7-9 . TGTGCCAGCAGCTTAGGATCCCAGGGTCTCGCCGGGGAGCTGTTTTTT CASSLGSQGLAGELFF
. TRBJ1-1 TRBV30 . TGTGCCTACTATATCGGGGGGCGGTACAGGTTGAACACTGAAGCTTTCTTT CAYYIGGRYRLNTEAFF
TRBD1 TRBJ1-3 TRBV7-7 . TGTGCCAGCAGCCCGGGGACAGGGGGGGGAAACACCATATATTTT CASSPGTGGGNTIYF
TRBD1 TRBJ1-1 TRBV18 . TGTGCCAGCTCACGGGACAGGGCCGAAGCTTTCTTT CASSRDRAEAFF
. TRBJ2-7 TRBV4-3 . TGCGCCAGCTCACTAGGGCGGGTCTACGAGCAGTACTTC CASSLGRVYEQYF
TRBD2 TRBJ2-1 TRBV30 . TGTGCCTGGGCCGGGACTAGCGGCCTATACAATGAGCAGTTCTTC CAWAGTSGLYNEQFF
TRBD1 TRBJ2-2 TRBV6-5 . TGTGCCGTAGGGCCGGGACAGCTGAACACCGGGGAGCTGTTTTTT CAVGPGQLNTGELFF